This entry features one TCR beta chain sequence. Its antigen is not identified. CDR3 size: 21 residues. The germline V gene encodes CDR1 ENHRY and CDR2 SYGVKD. Trimming cost V 0 bases and J 0 bases, with 24 bases left between them. Using immunoSEQ multiplex PCR, the repertoire was profiled, and TCRdb retains in-frame clones only, with some absent. Of 29,000 or so clones listed, about 90% were seen once; the top ten hold 20% to 25%. The entry originates in a study of chemoradiotherapy in HPV16-positive cancers. Study-level findings and limits: Functional assays defining HPV-specific T cells used only two HPV16-positive patients.

The TCR comes from a human donor with HPV-associated anogenital cancer. Sequencing was performed on blood, taken from a patient who underwent chemoradiotherapy. V gene TRBV10-3 combines with J gene TRBJ2-4; perhaps TRBD1 as D (6 bases). CDR3 residues: CAISESMRDTTTFLAKNIQYF. The CDR3 DNA reads TGTGCCATCAGTGAGTCTATGAGGGACACCACAACCTTTCTAGCCAAAAACATTCAGTACTTC.